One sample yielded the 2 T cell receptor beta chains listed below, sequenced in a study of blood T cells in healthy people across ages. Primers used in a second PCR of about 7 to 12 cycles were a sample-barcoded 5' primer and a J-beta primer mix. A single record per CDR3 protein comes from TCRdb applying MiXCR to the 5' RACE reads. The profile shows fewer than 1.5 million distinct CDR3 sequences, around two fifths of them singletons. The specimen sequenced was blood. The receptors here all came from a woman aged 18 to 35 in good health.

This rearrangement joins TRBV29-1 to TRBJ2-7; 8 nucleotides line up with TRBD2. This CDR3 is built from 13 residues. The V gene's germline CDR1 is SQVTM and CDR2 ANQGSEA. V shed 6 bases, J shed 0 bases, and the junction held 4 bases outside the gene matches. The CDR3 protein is CSVLTSVSYEQYF. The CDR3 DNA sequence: TGCAGCGTATTGACTAGCGTCTCCTACGAGCAGTACTTC.

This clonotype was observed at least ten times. DNA for the CDR3: TGTGCCAGCAGCCAAGATAGCCGGGGTGGTGAAAAACTGTTTTTT. This encodes CASSQDSRGGEKLFF. The chain joins TRBV4-2 to TRBJ1-4; D remains ambiguous. The ends were cut back, 0 bases at V and 7 bases at J, with 12 bases in the middle. The CDR3 runs 15 residues. Germline CDR1 and CDR2: LGHNA and YNFKEQ.